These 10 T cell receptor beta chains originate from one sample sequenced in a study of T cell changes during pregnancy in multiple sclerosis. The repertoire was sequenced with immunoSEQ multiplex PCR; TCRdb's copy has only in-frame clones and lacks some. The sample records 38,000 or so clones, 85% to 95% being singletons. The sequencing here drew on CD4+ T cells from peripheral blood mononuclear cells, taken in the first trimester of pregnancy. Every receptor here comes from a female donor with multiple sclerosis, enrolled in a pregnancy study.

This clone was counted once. CDR3 nucleotide sequence: TGTGCCAGCAGTAGGACAGGGGGTCTTAACGAGCAGTACTTC. It is translated as CASSRTGGLNEQYF. The chain combines TRBV6-1 with TRBJ2-7, with 10 bases aligning to TRBD1. Losses at the gene ends were 5 bases for V and 5 bases for J; bases not matched to a gene: 6. The CDR3 contains 14 residues. CDR1 and CDR2 (germline): MNHNS, SASEGT.

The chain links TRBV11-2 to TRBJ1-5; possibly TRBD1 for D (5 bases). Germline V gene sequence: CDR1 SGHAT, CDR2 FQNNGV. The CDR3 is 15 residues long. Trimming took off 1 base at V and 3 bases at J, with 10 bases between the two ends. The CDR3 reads CASSLGQGPNQPQHF. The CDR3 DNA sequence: TGTGCCAGCAGCTTAGGGCAGGGTCCCAATCAGCCCCAGCATTTT.

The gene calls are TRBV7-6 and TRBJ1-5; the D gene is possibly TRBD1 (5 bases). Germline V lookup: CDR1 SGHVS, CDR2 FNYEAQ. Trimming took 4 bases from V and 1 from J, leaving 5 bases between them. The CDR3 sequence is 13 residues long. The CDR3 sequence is CASSSGSNQPQHF. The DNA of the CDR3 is TGTGCCAGCAGCTCAGGGAGCAATCAGCCCCAGCATTTT.

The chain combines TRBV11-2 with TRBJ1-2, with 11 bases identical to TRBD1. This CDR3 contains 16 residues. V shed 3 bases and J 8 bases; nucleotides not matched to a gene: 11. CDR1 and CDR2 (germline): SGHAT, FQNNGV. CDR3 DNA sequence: TGTGCCAGCAGCTTTATCGGACAGGGGGCGGCTGGAGGCTACACCTTC. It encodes CASSFIGQGAAGGYTF.

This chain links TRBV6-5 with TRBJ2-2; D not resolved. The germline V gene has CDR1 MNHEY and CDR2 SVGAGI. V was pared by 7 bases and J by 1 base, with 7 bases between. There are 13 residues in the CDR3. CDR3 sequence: CASKHLNTGELFF. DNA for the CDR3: TGTGCCAGCAAACACCTGAACACCGGGGAGCTGTTTTTT.

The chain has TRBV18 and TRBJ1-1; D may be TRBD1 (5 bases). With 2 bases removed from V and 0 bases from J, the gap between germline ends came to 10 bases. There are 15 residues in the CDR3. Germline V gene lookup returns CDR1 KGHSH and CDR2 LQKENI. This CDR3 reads CASSPGGTVNTEAFF. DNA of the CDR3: TGTGCCAGCTCACCAGGAGGGACGGTGAACACTGAAGCTTTCTTT.

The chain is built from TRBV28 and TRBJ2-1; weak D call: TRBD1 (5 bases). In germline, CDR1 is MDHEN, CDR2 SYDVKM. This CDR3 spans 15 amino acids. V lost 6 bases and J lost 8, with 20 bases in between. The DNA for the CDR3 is TGTGCCAGCAGCCCTAACCGCGGACAAGTATATGAGCAGTTCTTC. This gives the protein CASSPNRGQVYEQFF. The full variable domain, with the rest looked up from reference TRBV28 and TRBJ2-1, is DVKVTQSSRYLVKRTGEKVFLECVQDMDHENMFWYRQDPGLGLRLIYFSYDVKMKEKGDIPEGYSVSREKKERFSLILESASTNQTSMYLCASSPNRGQVYEQFFGPGTRLTVL.

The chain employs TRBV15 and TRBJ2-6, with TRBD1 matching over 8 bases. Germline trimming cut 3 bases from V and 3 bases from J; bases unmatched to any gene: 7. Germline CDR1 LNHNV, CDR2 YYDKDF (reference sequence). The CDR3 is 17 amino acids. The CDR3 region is CATSSLGTGLGANVLTF. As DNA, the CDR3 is TGTGCCACCAGCAGTCTCGGGACAGGACTTGGGGCCAACGTCCTGACTTTC.

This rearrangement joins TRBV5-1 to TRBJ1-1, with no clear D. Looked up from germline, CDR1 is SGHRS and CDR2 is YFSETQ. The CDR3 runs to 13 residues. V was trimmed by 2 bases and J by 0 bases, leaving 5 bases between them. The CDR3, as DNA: TGCGCCAGCAGCTTCGGGATGAACACTGAAGCTTTCTTT. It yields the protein CASSFGMNTEAFF.

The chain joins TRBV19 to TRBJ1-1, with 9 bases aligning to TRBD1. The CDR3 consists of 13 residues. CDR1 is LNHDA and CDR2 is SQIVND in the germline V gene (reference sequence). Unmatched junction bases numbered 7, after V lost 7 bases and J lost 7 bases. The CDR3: CASTFGDRVEAFF. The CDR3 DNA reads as TGTGCCAGTACCTTCGGGGACAGGGTTGAAGCTTTCTTT.